This passage covers 21 T cell receptor beta chains from one sample sequenced in a study of cytomegalovirus exposure and HLA in healthy donors. Method: immunoSEQ multiplex PCR; TCRdb's copy keeps in-frame clones and lacks some. The sample records approximately 97,000 clones, 80% to 95% being singletons. Specimen: PBMCs. These receptors were taken from a young woman in good health and CMV-seropositive.

This chain links TRBV7-3 with TRBJ2-1; 9 bases match TRBD2. The CDR3 spans 19 residues. CDR1 is SGHTA, CDR2 FQGTGA, per germline. V lost 1 base and J lost 2; bases outside the gene matches: 12. CDR3 coding DNA: TGTGCCAGCAGCTTAAGCGGGGGGGCTAGCGGAAAGACCTACAATGAGCAGTTCTTC. Translating gives CASSLSGGASGKTYNEQFF.

V gene TRBV4-3 combines with J gene TRBJ1-2, with 11 bases identical to TRBD1. V trimming: 5 bases; J trimming: 4 bases; junction bases outside the gene matches: 3. The germline CDR1 and CDR2 sequences are LGHNA and YSLEER. The length of the CDR3 is 14 residues. DNA for the CDR3: TGCGCCAGCAGCGAAGGGACAGGGGGCTATGGCTACACCTTC. Residues: CASSEGTGGYGYTF.

V gene TRBV29-1 combines with J gene TRBJ1-1; 7 positions match TRBD1. After removal of 8 bases from V and 1 base from J, the junction contained 7 bases not matched to a gene. The CDR3 consists of 13 residues. Germline V gives CDR1 SQVTM, CDR2 ANQGSEA. The CDR3 DNA follows: TGCAGCATAAACAGGGGATCGAACACTGAAGCTTTCTTT. This encodes CSINRGSNTEAFF.

The V and J genes are TRBV6-5 and TRBJ2-7, with 7 nucleotides matching TRBD2. J lost 2 bases, V lost 4 bases, and 5 bases had no gene match. Germline CDR1 reads MNHEY; CDR2 reads SVGAGI. The CDR3 runs to 14 residues. CDR3 loop: CASSSTGTTYEQYF. The CDR3 DNA reads as TGTGCCAGCAGTTCTACTGGGACTACCTACGAGCAGTACTTC.

This clone was counted once. The chain employs TRBV4-2 and TRBJ1-2, with 7 bases identical to TRBD1. This CDR3 contains 13 residues. Germline assignment: CDR1 LGHNA and CDR2 YNFKEQ. The V and J ends lost 0 bases and 8 bases, in that order; junction bases with no gene match: 3. The CDR3: CASSQERGQGYTF. DNA of the CDR3: TGTGCCAGCAGCCAAGAGAGGGGGCAAGGCTACACCTTC.

The chain has TRBV4-2 and TRBJ2-7, with TRBD2 as a possible D gene (6 bases). The length of the CDR3 is 16 residues. CDR1 LGHNA and CDR2 YNFKEQ come from the germline V gene. Trimming shortened V by 0 bases and J by 3 bases, and 15 bases separated the two germline ends. CDR3 region: CASSQDVASVDYEQYF. DNA of the CDR3: TGTGCCAGCAGCCAAGATGTCGCTAGCGTAGACTACGAGCAGTACTTC.

The V call is TRBV28, the J call TRBJ1-5, with D possibly being TRBD1 (5 bases). The CDR3 is 15 residues long. Germline V CDR1 and CDR2: MDHEN, SYDVKM. Trimming removed 7 bases from V and 3 bases from J, with 16 bases in between. The CDR3 loop reads CASTRGGVINQPQHF. The DNA for the CDR3 is TGTGCCAGCACCCGGGGGGGGGTAATCAATCAGCCCCAGCATTTT.

The CDR3 region has the DNA TGTGCCAGCACCGTAGGACAGGGGGACTACGAGCAGTACTTC. Translating gives CASTVGQGDYEQYF. J is TRBJ2-7 and V is TRBV6-6, with 10 nucleotides matching TRBD1. Unmatched junction bases numbered 6, after V lost 7 bases and J lost 3 bases. The CDR3 has 14 residues. From germline, CDR1 is MNHNY and CDR2 SVGAGI (reference sequence).

V usage is TRBV30 and J usage is TRBJ2-7, with 7 bases fitting TRBD2. CDR1 GTSNPN and CDR2 SVGIG come from the germline V gene (reference sequence). This CDR3 has 14 residues. The CDR3 loop reads CVVRPGLDTYEQYF. The CDR3 region has the DNA TGTGTGGTCCGTCCCGGACTAGACACCTACGAGCAGTACTTC.

The chain couples TRBV19 to TRBJ1-1, with D perhaps TRBD1 (6 bases). Trimming left V 3 bases short and J 3 bases short, with 14 bases between. CDR1 is LNHDA, CDR2 SQIVND, per germline (reference sequence). The CDR3 extends over 15 amino acids. The DNA of the CDR3 is TGTGCCAGTAGTATTAGGGGGGGAGGGGACACTGAAGCTTTCTTT. This gives the protein CASSIRGGGDTEAFF.

This clone has a single count. The rearrangement joins TRBV2 to TRBJ2-7; D is unclear. The CDR3 covers 12 residues. CDR1 is SNHLY, CDR2 FYNNEI, per germline. V was trimmed by 6 bases and J by 0 bases, leaving 6 bases between them. This chain's CDR3 is CASSRSSYEQYF. In nucleotides, the CDR3 is TGTGCCAGCAGCAGGTCCTCCTACGAGCAGTACTTC.

This chain joins TRBV10-3 and TRBJ2-5; the match to TRBD1 covers 8 bases. The CDR3 runs to 14 residues. Germline CDR1 is ENHRY and CDR2 is SYGVKD. J lost 5 bases, V lost 5 bases, and 7 bases had no gene match. CDR3 DNA sequence: TGTGCCATCAGTCAACAGGGGGTTGACGAGACCCAGTACTTC. Translated, it gives CAISQQGVDETQYF.

This chain connects TRBV28 to TRBJ1-5; 9 nucleotides line up with TRBD1. V was clipped by 4 bases and J by 6 bases; unmatched bases: 10. The CDR3 is 16 residues long. The germline CDR1 and CDR2 sequences are MDHEN and SYDVKM. The CDR3 bases are TGTGCCAGCAGTTCCACGACCGGGACAGGGACTCAGCCCCAGCATTTT. Its translation is CASSSTTGTGTQPQHF.

The V and J genes are TRBV28 and TRBJ2-5, with 9 bases identical to TRBD1. This CDR3 region has 14 residues. Losses at the gene ends were 7 bases for V and 4 bases for J; bases not matched to a gene: 7. Germline CDR1 is MDHEN and CDR2 is SYDVKM. The CDR3 coding sequence is TGTGCCAGCACCGGGACAGGGTGGGGAGAGACCCAGTACTTC. This translates into CASTGTGWGETQYF.

The chain carries TRBV15 and TRBJ1-1, with 8 bases aligning to TRBD1. The trim removed 5 bases at V and 10 bases at J, leaving 9 bases unmatched. The CDR3 covers 13 residues. Germline V gene lookup returns CDR1 LNHNV and CDR2 YYDKDF (reference sequence). Here the CDR3 reads CATSPLQGARAFF. The CDR3 region has the DNA TGTGCCACCAGCCCCCTGCAGGGGGCAAGAGCTTTCTTT.

J is TRBJ2-7 and V is TRBV5-1, with 8 bases aligning to TRBD1. This CDR3 region has 14 residues. With 6 bases clipped from V and 7 bases from J, the junction kept 12 bases outside the gene matches. CDR1 is SGHRS and CDR2 is YFSETQ in the germline V gene. The CDR3 sequence: CASTTTGGGREQYF. CDR3 DNA sequence: TGCGCCAGCACCACTACAGGGGGTGGACGGGAGCAGTACTTC.

The genes are TRBV6-4 and TRBJ2-3; 11 bases align to TRBD2. Looked up from germline, CDR1 is MRHNA and CDR2 is SNTAGT. The trim removed 4 bases at V and 4 bases at J, leaving 1 base unmatched. The CDR3 is made up of 14 amino acids. The CDR3 DNA sequence: TGTGCCAGCAGTGTAGCGGGAGGGCCAGATACGCAGTATTTT. Its protein product is CASSVAGGPDTQYF.

The V call is TRBV9, the J call TRBJ1-2, with 8 bases identical to TRBD1. Germline V lookup: CDR1 SGDLS, CDR2 YYNGEE. Trimming cost V 4 bases and J 6 bases; bases outside gene matches: 2. CDR3 length: 12 residues. Here the CDR3 DNA reads TGTGCCAGCAGCTCGGACAGGGATGGCTACACCTTC. Translated, it gives CASSSDRDGYTF.

The rearrangement uses TRBV11-2 and TRBJ1-1; 10 positions match TRBD1. Germline lookup yields CDR1 SGHAT and CDR2 FQNNGV. CDR3 length: 16 residues. J gave up 1 base and V 1 base, and 3 bases lay outside the gene matches. This CDR3 is CASSLGQGARNTEAFF. The CDR3 nucleotides read TGTGCCAGCAGCTTAGGACAGGGGGCGAGGAACACTGAAGCTTTCTTT.

V is TRBV29-1 and J is TRBJ2-2, with TRBD2 matching 15 bases. This CDR3 comprises 17 residues. Trimming at V came to 4 bases and at J to 5 bases, leaving 8 bases not matched to a gene. Germline V gene lookup returns CDR1 SQVTM and CDR2 ANQGSEA. In DNA, the CDR3 is TGCAGCGTTGGGGGACTAGCGGGAGGTTTGCGGACCGGGGAGCTGTTTTTT. Amino acids: CSVGGLAGGLRTGELFF.

This CDR3 is CASSPGQAEGQYF. The DNA for the CDR3 is TGTGCCAGTAGTCCTGGACAGGCTGAGGGGCAGTACTTC. The chain carries TRBV19 and TRBJ2-5, with 7 nucleotides matching TRBD1. Germline CDR1 and CDR2: LNHDA and SQIVND (reference sequence). Trimming cost V 5 bases and J 11 bases; bases outside gene matches: 11. The CDR3 is 13 residues long.